The 19 T cell receptor beta chains below all came from one sample that was sequenced in a study of T cell responses to AZD1222 COVID-19 vaccine. Clones were sequenced by immunoSEQ multiplex PCR, and TCRdb holds only the in-frame ones, with some missing. The table has 150,000 or so clones, 82% seen once. The material was peripheral blood, obtained on day 0 of MenACWY control vaccination. Receptors originate from an adult in good health.

This clone was observed a handful of times. The V and J genes are TRBV5-4 and TRBJ2-2, with D maybe TRBD2 (5 bases). The V end was cut by 1 base, the J end by 3 bases, with 7 bases between. The CDR3 has 14 residues. The germline V gene has CDR1 SGHNT and CDR2 YYREEE (reference sequence). CDR3 region: CASSLNGDTGELFF. CDR3 coding DNA: TGTGCCAGCAGCTTGAACGGGGACACCGGGGAGCTGTTTTTT. The full variable domain, with the rest looked up from reference TRBV5-4 and TRBJ2-2, is ETGVTQSPTHLIKTRGQQVTLRCSSQSGHNTVSWYQQALGQGPQFIFQYYREEENGRGNFPPRFSGLQFPNYSSELNVNALELDDSALYLCASSLNGDTGELFFGEGSRLTVL.

This clone was seen just once. The chain combines TRBV18 with TRBJ2-2; D gene uncertain. Germline-derived CDR1 and CDR2 are KGHSH and LQKENI. Deletions cut 3 bases from V and 1 base from J, with 9 bases between. There are 15 residues in the CDR3. The CDR3 sequence is CASSPWTGNTGELFF. The CDR3 DNA follows: TGTGCCAGCTCACCTTGGACGGGGAACACCGGGGAGCTGTTTTTT.

V usage is TRBV6-5 and J usage is TRBJ1-2; D is undetermined. V was cut by 6 bases and J by 3 bases, with 11 bases left in between. This CDR3 has 13 residues. From germline, CDR1 is MNHEY and CDR2 SVGAGI. CDR3 DNA: TGTGCCAGCAGGAGGTTCGCAGACTATGGCTACACCTTC. The encoded protein is CASRRFADYGYTF.

The chain is built from TRBV10-1 and TRBJ1-1; D possibly corresponds to TRBD1 (5 bases). CDR1 and CDR2 (germline): WNHNN, SYGVQD (reference sequence). Trimming removed 6 bases at V and 5 bases at J, with 13 bases between. This CDR3 is 13 amino acids long. The CDR3 coding sequence is TGCGCCAGCAGAGGACACCAAGGGACTGAAGCTTTCTTT. Translated: CASRGHQGTEAFF.

The chain couples TRBV5-5 to TRBJ2-5, with 10 bases lining up with TRBD2. This CDR3 comprises 16 residues. The J segment lost 4 bases and the V segment lost 2 bases, leaving 8 bases of the junction unmatched. Germline values: CDR1 SGHKS, CDR2 YYEKEE (reference sequence). The DNA for the CDR3 is TGTGCCAGCAGCTTAGGAAGCGGGGGGGCGTCAGAGACCCAGTACTTC. Translated: CASSLGSGGASETQYF.

Only a few counts were recorded for this clone. This chain uses TRBV27 with TRBJ1-1; TRBD1 aligns across 8 bases. The CDR3 runs to 13 residues. With V trimmed by 5 bases and J by 5 bases, 4 bases remained unmatched. CDR1 and CDR2 (germline): MNHEY, SMNVEV (reference sequence). CDR3 sequence reads: CASSQYRGTEAFF. DNA of the CDR3: TGTGCCAGCAGTCAGTACAGGGGGACTGAAGCTTTCTTT.

Only a few counts were recorded for this clone. The CDR3 loop reads CASSASTGGVSPLHF. The CDR3 nucleotides read TGTGCCAGCAGCGCGTCGACAGGGGGTGTTTCACCCCTCCACTTT. J is TRBJ1-6 and V is TRBV9, with 9 bases matching TRBD1. Trimming took 3 bases from V and 9 from J; bases not matched to a gene: 7. The CDR3 extends over 15 amino acids. Germline loops: CDR1 SGDLS, CDR2 YYNGEE.

The chain recombines TRBV29-1 with TRBJ1-1; TRBD1 might be the D (6 bases). Germline lookup yields CDR1 SQVTM and CDR2 ANQGSEA. The CDR3 totals 12 residues. Between the trimmed V and J ends, which lost 4 bases and 4 bases, there was a span of 10 bases. CDR3 sequence reads: CSVGGGGTEAFF. CDR3 coding DNA: TGCAGCGTTGGTGGAGGGGGCACTGAAGCTTTCTTT.

The genes are TRBV19 and TRBJ2-1, with TRBD2 identical over 8 bases. Per the germline V gene, CDR1 is LNHDA and CDR2 is SQIVND (reference sequence). The CDR3 sequence is 15 residues long. Losses at the gene ends were 5 bases for V and 4 bases for J; bases not matched to a gene: 7. This CDR3 is CASSSAGGLYNEQFF. CDR3 nucleotide sequence: TGTGCCAGTAGTTCCGCGGGGGGCCTATACAATGAGCAGTTCTTC.

The genes are TRBV2 and TRBJ1-1; D uncertain. V shed 9 bases and J shed 7 bases, with 12 bases lying between them. This CDR3 has 11 amino acids. Germline V CDR1 and CDR2: SNHLY, FYNNEI. CDR3 in DNA: TGTGCCAGGCAGGCTATGTTTGAAGCTTTCTTT. Protein sequence: CARQAMFEAFF. The variable domain in full, completed from reference TRBV2 and TRBJ1-1, reads EPEVTQTPSHQVTQMGQEVILRCVPISNHLYFYWYRQILGQKVEFLVSFYNNEISEKSEIFDDQFSVERPDGSNFTLKIRSTKLEDSAMYFCARQAMFEAFFGQGTRLTVV.

The chain uses TRBV2 and TRBJ2-1; a possible D gene is TRBD1 (6 bases). CDR3 length: 14 residues. Germline CDR1 and CDR2: SNHLY and FYNNEI. V lost 5 bases and J lost 7, with 15 bases in between. The CDR3 protein is CASSRQAEGNEQFF. The CDR3 nucleotides read TGTGCCAGCAGTAGACAGGCCGAAGGTAATGAGCAGTTCTTC.

The V gene is TRBV9, the J gene TRBJ1-6; 7 bases align to TRBD1. Per germline, CDR1 SGDLS and CDR2 YYNGEE. This CDR3 spans 15 amino acids. J was trimmed by 7 bases and V by 4 bases; bases with no gene match: 8. CDR3 sequence: CASSPGDSSNSPLHF. CDR3 sequence (DNA): TGTGCCAGCAGCCCAGGGGACAGTAGCAATTCACCCCTCCACTTT.

The chain couples TRBV19 to TRBJ1-5; TRBD1 might be the D (6 bases). Trimming removed 4 bases at V and 5 bases at J, with 21 bases between. CDR1 LNHDA and CDR2 SQIVND come from the germline V gene (reference sequence). This CDR3 spans 17 amino acids. The CDR3 loop is CASSNGFWGGIYQPQHF. CDR3 DNA: TGTGCCAGTAGTAATGGTTTTTGGGGGGGCATCTATCAGCCCCAGCATTTT. Based on the CDR3 plus reference TRBV19 and TRBJ1-5, the full variable domain is DGGITQSPKYLFRKEGQNVTLSCEQNLNHDAMYWYRQDPGQGLRLIYYSQIVNDFQKGDIAEGYSVSREKKESFPLTVTSAQKNPTAFYLCASSNGFWGGIYQPQHFGDGTRLSIL.

This rearrangement joins TRBV4-1 to TRBJ1-2; 7 bases line up with TRBD1. CDR1 and CDR2 (germline): MGHRA, YSYEKL. V dropped 1 base and J dropped 9; count of bases not matched to a gene: 8. The CDR3 contains 14 residues. DNA for the CDR3: TGCGCCAGCAGCCAAGCTTCTCGACAGGGCCGCTACACCTTC. It codes for CASSQASRQGRYTF.

The chain carries TRBV11-2 and TRBJ2-7, with 9 positions matching TRBD1. The CDR3 contains 15 residues. Germline values: CDR1 SGHAT, CDR2 FQNNGV. V was pared by 4 bases and J by 0 bases, with 4 bases of the junction left unmatched. This CDR3 is CASSSRTGASYEQYF. The CDR3, as DNA: TGTGCCAGCAGCTCCCGGACAGGGGCCTCCTACGAGCAGTACTTC.

The V and J genes are TRBV6-5 and TRBJ2-4; D is unresolved. The CDR3 is 15 residues long. CDR1 MNHEY and CDR2 SVGAGI come from the germline V gene. The V gene lost 2 bases and the J gene lost 0 bases, with 8 bases spanning the gap. CDR3 protein: CASSYEQLAKNIQYF. As DNA, the CDR3 is TGTGCCAGCAGTTACGAGCAGCTAGCCAAAAACATTCAGTACTTC.

This clone was observed at least ten times. The V and J genes are TRBV28 and TRBJ1-4; D is unclear. With 7 bases removed from V and 5 bases from J, the gap between germline ends came to 11 bases. Germline CDR1 is MDHEN and CDR2 is SYDVKM. This CDR3 contains 13 residues. CDR3 amino acids: CASTIGGNEKLFF. The CDR3 nucleotides are TGTGCCAGCACCATCGGAGGAAATGAAAAACTGTTTTTT.

This sequence joins TRBV19 and TRBJ2-2; 7 bases align to TRBD1. With 1 base clipped from V and 3 bases from J, the junction kept 2 bases outside the gene matches. Germline V lookup: CDR1 LNHDA, CDR2 SQIVND (reference sequence). This CDR3 spans 15 amino acids. CDR3 DNA: TGTGCCAGTAGTATAGTTCAGGGGGACACCGGGGAGCTGTTTTTT. Translating gives CASSIVQGDTGELFF.

CDR3 loop: CASSESRQEYNQPQHF. CDR3 sequence (DNA): TGCGCCAGCAGTGAGTCGAGGCAGGAGTACAATCAGCCCCAGCATTTT. The V gene is TRBV10-1, the J gene TRBJ1-5; D is uncertain. The CDR3 sequence is 16 residues long. V lost 0 bases and J 3 bases, leaving 12 bases between the germline ends. Per germline, CDR1 WNHNN and CDR2 SYGVQD (reference sequence).